One sample yielded the 21 T cell receptor beta chains listed below, sequenced in a study of cytomegalovirus exposure and HLA in healthy donors. The PCR was carried out with 60 Vbeta primers and 13 Jbeta primers. The method was immunoSEQ multiplex PCR; TCRdb's version includes in-frame clones alone and lacks a portion of them. The sample includes fewer than 150,000 clones, roughly 74% seen only once; the top ten take 5.5% to 7%. Source material: PBMCs. The receptors shown here come from a woman in her thirties or forties in good health and CMV-seropositive.

This sequence joins TRBV4-1 and TRBJ2-5; tentative D call: TRBD2 (6 bases). The germline V gene has CDR1 MGHRA and CDR2 YSYEKL. There are 18 residues in the CDR3. The germline V and J ends were trimmed by 1 base and 11 bases, with 29 bases remaining between them. The CDR3 reads CASSQADRERVERGEQYF. CDR3 DNA sequence: TGCGCCAGCAGCCAAGCTGACCGGGAGCGCGTTGAGCGTGGGGAGCAGTACTTC.

The V call is TRBV14, the J call TRBJ1-1; D remains ambiguous. CDR1 is SGHDN, CDR2 FVKESK, per germline. V lost 2 bases and J 3 bases, leaving 13 bases between the germline ends. This CDR3 spans 15 amino acids. This chain's CDR3 is CASSQTSMADTEAFF. In nucleotides, the CDR3 is TGTGCCAGCAGCCAAACCTCTATGGCGGACACTGAAGCTTTCTTT.

The J gene is TRBJ2-7, the V gene TRBV7-8; D might be TRBD2 (6 bases). CDR3 length: 14 residues. The germline V gene has CDR1 SGHVS and CDR2 FQNEAQ. V lost 1 base to trimming and J lost 3 bases, with 10 bases between them. The CDR3 is CASSLGGSGYEQYF. The CDR3 region has the DNA TGTGCCAGCAGCTTAGGGGGTAGCGGCTACGAGCAGTACTTC.

The V call is TRBV10-3, the J call TRBJ2-1; TRBD2 might be the D (6 bases). There are 15 residues in the CDR3. Trimming stripped 4 bases from V and 2 bases from J, with 12 bases between. Germline assignment: CDR1 ENHRY and CDR2 SYGVKD. The CDR3 loop is CAISGGGSAYNEQFF. The CDR3 bases are TGTGCCATCAGTGGAGGAGGGTCCGCCTACAATGAGCAGTTCTTC.

The gene calls are TRBV19 and TRBJ2-7, with 9 bases lining up with TRBD1. Germline CDR1 reads LNHDA; CDR2 reads SQIVND (reference sequence). The trim removed 9 bases at V and 4 bases at J, leaving 13 bases unmatched. This CDR3 has 15 amino acids. The CDR3 coding sequence is TGTGCCAGCAAAATTGCCGGGACAGGGACTTACGAGCAGTACTTC. The encoded protein is CASKIAGTGTYEQYF. The complete variable domain, with remaining parts taken from reference TRBV19 and TRBJ2-7, reads DGGITQSPKYLFRKEGQNVTLSCEQNLNHDAMYWYRQDPGQGLRLIYYSQIVNDFQKGDIAEGYSVSREKKESFPLTVTSAQKNPTAFYLCASKIAGTGTYEQYFGPGTRLTVT.

In this sample, this clone turned up a few times. Other DNA sequences in the same sample also yield this CDR3. The V gene is TRBV6-5, the J gene TRBJ1-5; 8 bases match TRBD1. The CDR3 runs to 15 residues. Germline assignment: CDR1 MNHEY and CDR2 SVGAGI. J gave up 2 bases and V 10 bases, and 10 bases lay outside the gene matches. CDR3 bases: TGTGCCATAACGACAGGGGTGGGAGGCAATCAGCCCCAGCATTTT. Residues: CAITTGVGGNQPQHF.

The chain employs TRBV27 and TRBJ2-1; D might be TRBD2 (6 bases). The CDR3 runs to 15 residues. CDR1 is MNHEY, CDR2 SMNVEV, per germline (reference sequence). Trimming took off 7 bases at V and 4 bases at J, with 17 bases between the two ends. CDR3 DNA sequence: TGTGCCAGCAAGGTCTCCACGGAGGGGTACAATGAGCAGTTCTTC. Translated: CASKVSTEGYNEQFF.

This sequence joins TRBV5-5 and TRBJ2-5; possibly TRBD2 for D (5 bases). V was clipped by 4 bases and J by 3 bases, with 10 bases between them. Germline V gene data show CDR1 as SGHKS and CDR2 as YYEKEE (reference sequence). The CDR3 loop spans 13 amino acids. DNA for the CDR3: TGTGCCAGCAGCAAGGACTGGGAAGAGACCCAGTACTTC. Amino acid sequence: CASSKDWEETQYF.

The table lists this clone with a count of one. The V call is TRBV7-8, the J call TRBJ1-3, with D tentatively TRBD1 (6 bases). In germline, CDR1 is SGHVS, CDR2 FQNEAQ. The CDR3 totals 17 residues. V gave up 5 bases and J gave up 0 bases, with 17 bases separating them. CDR3 bases: TGTGCCAGCAGCCCCACCGCGGGGGGCCCCTCTGGAAACACCATATATTTT. It is translated as CASSPTAGGPSGNTIYF.

V gene TRBV7-2 combines with J gene TRBJ1-2; maybe TRBD1 (6 bases). V was clipped by 6 bases and J by 2 bases, with 16 bases between them. Per the germline V gene, CDR1 is SGHTA and CDR2 is FQGNSA. The CDR3 consists of 15 residues. DNA for the CDR3: TGTGCCAGCAGATCCTCGGGGGGCGCAAACTATGGCTACACCTTC. It specifies CASRSSGGANYGYTF.

This chain connects TRBV6-6 to TRBJ1-1; tentative D call: TRBD1 (5 bases). Trimming cost V 7 bases and J 1 base, with 7 bases left between them. This CDR3 contains 12 residues. The germline V gene encodes CDR1 MNHNY and CDR2 SVGAGI (reference sequence). For the CDR3, the DNA is TGTGCCAGCAAAACAGGGAACACTGAAGCTTTCTTT. It encodes CASKTGNTEAFF.

Only one count was recorded for this clone. The J gene is TRBJ2-1, the V gene TRBV7-6, with D perhaps TRBD2 (5 bases). The CDR3 extends over 15 amino acids. Germline V gene data show CDR1 as SGHVS and CDR2 as FNYEAQ. V shed 5 bases and J shed 2 bases, with 13 bases lying between them. Here the CDR3 DNA reads TGTGCCAGCAGCCCTGGCGAGGGTACCTACAATGAGCAGTTCTTC. It encodes CASSPGEGTYNEQFF.

The rearrangement joins TRBV7-6 to TRBJ2-1; 9 nucleotides match TRBD2. The CDR3 has 14 residues. The germline V gene has CDR1 SGHVS and CDR2 FNYEAQ. V was clipped by 3 bases and J by 6 bases; unmatched bases: 3. CDR3: CASSFAGGLNEQFF. CDR3 nucleotide sequence: TGTGCCAGCAGCTTCGCGGGAGGGCTCAATGAGCAGTTCTTC. Complete variable domain (other parts from reference TRBV7-6 and TRBJ2-1): GAGVSQSPRYKVTKRGQDVALRCDPISGHVSLYWYRQALGQGPEFLTYFNYEAQQDKSGLPNDRFSAERPEGSISTLTIQRTEQRDSAMYRCASSFAGGLNEQFFGPGTRLTVL.

The chain joins TRBV5-6 to TRBJ2-5, with TRBD1 matching over 11 bases. Germline CDR1 SGHDT, CDR2 YYEEEE. The CDR3 extends over 17 amino acids. V lost 4 bases and J lost 4; bases outside the gene matches: 12. The CDR3 spells CASSRGVRTGGGETQYF. The DNA for the CDR3 is TGTGCCAGCAGCAGGGGGGTCCGGACAGGGGGCGGAGAGACCCAGTACTTC.

This clone was detected a few times. The chain employs TRBV5-1 and TRBJ2-7; 9 nucleotides agree with TRBD1. Unmatched junction bases numbered 10, after V lost 4 bases and J lost 5 bases. Looked up from germline, CDR1 is SGHRS and CDR2 is YFSETQ. The CDR3 is 15 amino acids. CDR3 sequence: CASSPQGQGYHEQYF. The CDR3 nucleotides read TGCGCCAGCAGCCCCCAGGGACAGGGTTACCACGAGCAGTACTTC.

CDR3 nucleotide sequence: TGCGCCAGCAGCTTGGGCTTGCGATACTCTGGAAACACCATATATTTT. It specifies CASSLGLRYSGNTIYF. This rearrangement joins TRBV5-1 to TRBJ1-3; D ambiguous. From germline, CDR1 is SGHRS and CDR2 YFSETQ. V lost 0 bases, J lost 0 bases, and 10 bases lay in between. The CDR3 is made up of 16 amino acids.

This clone showed up just a few times. The chain combines TRBV10-3 with TRBJ2-7; D is perhaps TRBD1 (6 bases). There are 13 residues in the CDR3. The V end was cut by 4 bases, the J end by 4 bases, with 11 bases between. CDR1 is ENHRY, CDR2 SYGVKD, per germline. The CDR3 DNA sequence: TGTGCCATCAGTGTGAGGACAGATTACGAGCAGTACTTC. Its protein is CAISVRTDYEQYF.

V is TRBV6-6 and J is TRBJ2-6; tentative D call: TRBD2 (5 bases). The CDR3 is 15 amino acids. Germline CDR1 is MNHNY and CDR2 is SVGAGI (reference sequence). Trimming cost V 5 bases and J 13 bases, with 21 bases left between them. The CDR3 DNA reads TGTGCCAGCAGTACTCCCCAAGGCCCCCGGGGTGTCCTGACTTTC. It encodes CASSTPQGPRGVLTF.

Only a few counts were recorded for this clone. This chain uses TRBV21-1 with TRBJ2-3; TRBD1, the D gene given by the table, was not confirmed from the DNA. TRBV21-1 counts as a pseudogene. This CDR3 region has 14 residues. The CDR3: CASSRDRERDTQYF. The CDR3, as DNA: TGTGCCAGCAGCAGGGACAGGGAACGAGATACGCAGTATTTT.

In this sample, this clone turned up a few times. The rearrangement joins TRBV5-1 to TRBJ2-2; possible D gene TRBD2, 5 bases. The V gene's germline CDR1 is SGHRS and CDR2 YFSETQ. The V end lost 2 bases, the J end lost 7 bases, and 12 bases lay between the germline ends. The CDR3 has 14 amino acids. The CDR3 nucleotides are TGCGCCAGCAGCTTTGAGGGTTCCATCGGGGAGCTGTTTTTT. Translating it yields CASSFEGSIGELFF. The full variable domain, completed using reference TRBV5-1 and TRBJ2-2, is KAGVTQTPRYLIKTRGQQVTLSCSPISGHRSVSWYQQTPGQGLQFLFEYFSETQRNKGNFPGRFSGRQFSNSRSEMNVSTLELGDSALYLCASSFEGSIGELFFGEGSRLTVL.

J is TRBJ2-3 and V is TRBV27; 9 nucleotides match TRBD2. CDR1 and CDR2 from the germline V gene are MNHEY and SMNVEV (reference sequence). After removal of 3 bases from V and 1 base from J, the junction contained 2 bases not matched to a gene. This CDR3 is built from 15 residues. In DNA, the CDR3 is TGTGCCAGCAGTTTCCGGACTAGCGGCACAGATACGCAGTATTTT. The encoded protein is CASSFRTSGTDTQYF.